This section outlines one T cell receptor (beta chain) sequence together with its context. The antigen remains unidentified. All of the donors were Caucasians in good health. This entry comes from a study of identical twins. One entry per CDR3 protein results from TCRdb running MiXCR on the 5' RACE reads. The sample records 690,000 or so distinct CDR3 sequences, 8.6% being singletons. CDR1 is SGHAT, CDR2 FQNNGV, per germline. The V gene lost 11 bases and the J gene lost 1 base, with 19 bases spanning the gap. The CDR3 covers 15 residues. The study, taken as a whole, reports: Fewer insertions marked abundant cord blood beta clonotypes; young adult naive trended weakly, memory not at all. Rather than following the same donors, the conclusions depended on cross-sectional statistical analysis.

These data were likewise used in another study, on yellow fever vaccine responses in identical twins.

The sample comprised PBMCs. The receptor was isolated from a woman between 18 and 29 years old in good health. This chain uses TRBV11-2 with TRBJ2-3; possibly TRBD1 or TRBD2 for D (5 bases each). The DNA for the CDR3 is TGTGCCTCCGACCTGGGGCCCGGGGGCACAGATACGCAGTATTTT. Encoded protein: CASDLGPGGTDTQYF.